This paragraph covers one T cell receptor beta chain sequence. The data were obtained in a study of blood T cell repertoires in COVID-19. About the research overall: T cells, B-cell-depleted T cells, or PBMCs supplied cDNA or gDNA.

The V gene's germline CDR1 is SGHTA and CDR2 FQGNSA. The CDR3 totals 15 residues. Trimming removed 5 bases at V and 4 bases at J, with 15 bases between. Original analysis: Reference gene primer amplification yielded estimated nucleated cell counts. The method was immunoSEQ multiplex PCR; TCRdb's version includes in-frame clones alone and lacks a portion of them. D and trimming were read from the DNA, whereas the V and J calls and clone size are those reported in that table. This sample carries 60,000 to 90,000 clones, around 80% of them seen once, and the ten largest clones take about 5.8%. Sequencing was performed on peripheral blood. The receptor was derived from a man in his sixties with active or convalescent COVID-19. The gene calls are TRBV7-2 and TRBJ2-1, with D unresolved. CDR3 in DNA: TGTGCCAGCAGCCCCCCTAACATCGGGTACAATGAGCAGTTCTTC. Encoded protein: CASSPPNIGYNEQFF.